This T cell receptor beta chain emerged from a study of T cells in Graves' hyperthyroidism and ophthalmopathy. Looking at the study overall: At the time of initial diagnosis and before any treatment, peripheral blood was collected.

PBMCs were collected from an approximately 9 ml volume of fresh peripheral blood. In this sample, this clonotype turned up many times. The ends were cut back, 6 bases at V and 2 bases at J, with 14 bases in the middle. The CDR3 has 14 amino acids. The germline CDR1 and CDR2 sequences are SGDLS and YYNGEE. RNA transcripts yielded amplified TCR beta CDR3 regions. The primer set for the first-round RT-PCR of the TCR CDR3 was HTBI. Each CDR3 protein gets one entry after TCRdb re-called the multiplex PCR reads with MiXCR. The sample has more than 500,000 distinct CDR3 sequences, approximately 14% seen once.

The receptor's source is a woman aged 35 to 49 with Graves' ophthalmopathy. This chain connects TRBV9 to TRBJ1-2; D not certain. The specimen was blood. The CDR3 DNA follows: TGTGCCAGCACCCGGGCTGGAGGCAACTATGGCTACACCTTC. It specifies CASTRAGGNYGYTF.